This paragraph reports one T cell receptor beta chain. Its specificity is unknown. The record originates from a study of cytomegalovirus exposure and HLA in healthy donors. General observations from the study: The listing of fewer than 200 TCR beta chains classed them as cytomegalovirus-associated. About 90% or about 30% of the time was how often most TCR beta V segments were productive, according to an earlier analysis. Per a later analysis, HLA-associated TCR beta chains showed more clonal expansion than other, equally common TCR beta chains.

This CDR3 comprises 15 residues. CDR1 and CDR2 (germline): LNHDA, SQIVND (reference sequence). With 5 bases removed from V and 6 bases from J, the gap between germline ends came to 16 bases. PCR employed 60 Vbeta and 13 Jbeta primers. TCRdb's table, derived via immunoSEQ multiplex PCR, lists solely in-frame clones and lacks some. Among about 170,000 clones listed, approximately 80% were seen once. The material sequenced was PBMCs. The origin of this receptor is a female donor in good health and CMV-seronegative. The chain has TRBV19 and TRBJ2-2, with D perhaps TRBD1 (7 bases). CDR3 bases: TGTGCCAGTAGTCCGACGTGGAGGGGGCCCGGGGAGCTGTTTTTT. This gives the protein CASSPTWRGPGELFF. The variable domain in full, completed from reference TRBV19 and TRBJ2-2, reads DGGITQSPKYLFRKEGQNVTLSCEQNLNHDAMYWYRQDPGQGLRLIYYSQIVNDFQKGDIAEGYSVSREKKESFPLTVTSAQKNPTAFYLCASSPTWRGPGELFFGEGSRLTVL.